Included here is one TCR beta chain sequence, with context. These data belong to a study of cytomegalovirus exposure and HLA in healthy donors. The CDR3 spans 13 residues. V was trimmed by 0 bases and J by 5 bases, leaving 5 bases between them. Germline CDR1 SGHRS, CDR2 YFSETQ. The PCR contained 60 Vbeta and 13 Jbeta primers. Data came from immunoSEQ multiplex PCR; TCRdb stores just in-frame clones and leaves some out. The table lists under 150,000 clones, 65% to 80% of them singletons. The source of this sequence is a human donor in good health. Sample: PBMCs. The V call is TRBV5-1, the J call TRBJ2-2; D unclear. The CDR3 spells CASSLDQTGELFF. In DNA form, the CDR3 reads TGCGCCAGCAGCTTGGACCAGACCGGGGAGCTGTTTTTT. Full variable domain (missing parts from reference TRBV5-1 and TRBJ2-2): KAGVTQTPRYLIKTRGQQVTLSCSPISGHRSVSWYQQTPGQGLQFLFEYFSETQRNKGNFPGRFSGRQFSNSRSEMNVSTLELGDSALYLCASSLDQTGELFFGEGSRLTVL.